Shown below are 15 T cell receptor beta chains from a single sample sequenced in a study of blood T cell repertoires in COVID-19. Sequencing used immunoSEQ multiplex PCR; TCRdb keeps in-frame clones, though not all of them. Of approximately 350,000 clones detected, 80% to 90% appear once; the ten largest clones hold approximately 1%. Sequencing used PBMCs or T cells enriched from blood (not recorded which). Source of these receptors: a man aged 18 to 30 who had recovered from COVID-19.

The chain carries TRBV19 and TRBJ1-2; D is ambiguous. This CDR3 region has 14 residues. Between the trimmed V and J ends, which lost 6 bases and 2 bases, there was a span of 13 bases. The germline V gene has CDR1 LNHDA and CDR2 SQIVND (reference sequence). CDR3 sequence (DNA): TGTGCCAGTAGGGTAAGCGAGCCGAACTATGGCTACACCTTC. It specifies CASRVSEPNYGYTF.

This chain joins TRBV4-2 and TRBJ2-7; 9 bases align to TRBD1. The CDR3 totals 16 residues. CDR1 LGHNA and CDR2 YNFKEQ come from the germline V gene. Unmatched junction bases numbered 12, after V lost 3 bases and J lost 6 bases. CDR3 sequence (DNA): TGTGCCAGCAGCCAGGGCATACAGGGGGCATTGGGCGAGCAGTACTTC. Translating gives CASSQGIQGALGEQYF.

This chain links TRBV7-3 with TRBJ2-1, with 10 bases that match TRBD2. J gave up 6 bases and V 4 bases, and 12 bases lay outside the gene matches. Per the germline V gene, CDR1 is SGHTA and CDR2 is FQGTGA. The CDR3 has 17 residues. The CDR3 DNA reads TGTGCCAGCAGCTCCCCCTTGCGTAGCGGGAGGACCAATGAGCAGTTCTTC. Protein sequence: CASSSPLRSGRTNEQFF.

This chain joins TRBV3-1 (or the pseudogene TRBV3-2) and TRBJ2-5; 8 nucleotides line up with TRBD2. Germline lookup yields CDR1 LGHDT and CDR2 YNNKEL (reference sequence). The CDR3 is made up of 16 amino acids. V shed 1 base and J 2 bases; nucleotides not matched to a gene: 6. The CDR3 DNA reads TGTGCCAGCAGCCAAGCGTCTGGCGGGGGGCAAGAGACCCAGTACTTC. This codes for CASSQASGGGQETQYF.

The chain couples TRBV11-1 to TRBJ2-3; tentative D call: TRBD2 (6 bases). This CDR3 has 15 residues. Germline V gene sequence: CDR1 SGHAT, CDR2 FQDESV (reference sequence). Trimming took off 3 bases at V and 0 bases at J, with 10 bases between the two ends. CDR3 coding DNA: TGTGCCAGCAGCTTCGGGGGTTGGAGCACAGATACGCAGTATTTT. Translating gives CASSFGGWSTDTQYF. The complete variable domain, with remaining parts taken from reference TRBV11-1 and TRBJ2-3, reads EAEVAQSPRYKITEKSQAVAFWCDPISGHATLYWYRQILGQGPELLVQFQDESVVDDSQLPKDRFSAERLKGVDSTLKIQPAELGDSAMYLCASSFGGWSTDTQYFGPGTRLTVL.

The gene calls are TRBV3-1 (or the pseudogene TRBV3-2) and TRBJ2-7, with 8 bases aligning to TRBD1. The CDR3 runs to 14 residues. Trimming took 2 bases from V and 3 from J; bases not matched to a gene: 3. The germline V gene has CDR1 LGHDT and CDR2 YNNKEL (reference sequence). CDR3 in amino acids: CASSQRTGNYEQYF. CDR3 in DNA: TGTGCCAGCAGCCAACGGACAGGGAACTACGAGCAGTACTTC.

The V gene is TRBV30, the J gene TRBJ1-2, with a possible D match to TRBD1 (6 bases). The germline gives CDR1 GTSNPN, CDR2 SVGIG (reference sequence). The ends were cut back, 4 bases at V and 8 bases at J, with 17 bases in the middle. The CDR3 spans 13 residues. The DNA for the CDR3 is TGTGCCTGGAAGGTCCACAGGGACAAAGGCTACACCTTC. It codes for CAWKVHRDKGYTF.

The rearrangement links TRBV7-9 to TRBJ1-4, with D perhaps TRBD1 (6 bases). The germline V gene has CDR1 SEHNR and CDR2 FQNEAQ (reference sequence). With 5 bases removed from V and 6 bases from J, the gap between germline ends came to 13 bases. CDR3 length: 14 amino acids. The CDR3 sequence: CASSTRGMDEKLFF. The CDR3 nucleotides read TGTGCCAGCAGCACCAGGGGAATGGATGAAAAACTGTTTTTT.

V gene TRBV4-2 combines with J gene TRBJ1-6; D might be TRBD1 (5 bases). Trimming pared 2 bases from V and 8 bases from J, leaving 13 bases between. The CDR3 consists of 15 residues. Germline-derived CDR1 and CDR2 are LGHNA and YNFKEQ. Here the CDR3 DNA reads TGTGCCAGCAGCCAATTCCGGGGGACCGATTCACCCCTCCACTTT. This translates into CASSQFRGTDSPLHF.

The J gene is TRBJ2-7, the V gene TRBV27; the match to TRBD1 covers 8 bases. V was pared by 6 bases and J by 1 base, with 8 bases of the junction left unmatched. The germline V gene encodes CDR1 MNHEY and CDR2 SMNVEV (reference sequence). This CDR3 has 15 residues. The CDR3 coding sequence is TGTGCCAGCAGCCCCCCCGGGACAGGATCCTACGAGCAGTACTTC. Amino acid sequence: CASSPPGTGSYEQYF.

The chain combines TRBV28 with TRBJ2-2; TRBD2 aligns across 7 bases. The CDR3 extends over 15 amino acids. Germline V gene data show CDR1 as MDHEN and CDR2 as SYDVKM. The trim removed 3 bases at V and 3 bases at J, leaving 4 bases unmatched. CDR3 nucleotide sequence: TGTGCCAGCAGTTTCAGGCTAGCGGACACCGGGGAGCTGTTTTTT. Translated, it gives CASSFRLADTGELFF.

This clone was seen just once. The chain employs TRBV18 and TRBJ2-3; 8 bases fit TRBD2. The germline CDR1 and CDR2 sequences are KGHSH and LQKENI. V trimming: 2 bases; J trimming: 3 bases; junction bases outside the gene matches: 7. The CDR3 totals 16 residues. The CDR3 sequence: CASSPISGGGTDTQYF. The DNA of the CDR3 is TGTGCCAGCTCACCAATCAGCGGGGGTGGTACAGATACGCAGTATTTT.

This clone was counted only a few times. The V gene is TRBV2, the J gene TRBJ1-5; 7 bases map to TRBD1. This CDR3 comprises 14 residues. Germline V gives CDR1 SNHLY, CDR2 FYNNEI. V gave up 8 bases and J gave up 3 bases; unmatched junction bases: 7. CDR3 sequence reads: CASDSQGDNQPQHF. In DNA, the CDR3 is TGTGCCAGCGACAGTCAGGGGGACAATCAGCCCCAGCATTTT. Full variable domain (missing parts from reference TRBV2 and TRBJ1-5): EPEVTQTPSHQVTQMGQEVILRCVPISNHLYFYWYRQILGQKVEFLVSFYNNEISEKSEIFDDQFSVERPDGSNFTLKIRSTKLEDSAMYFCASDSQGDNQPQHFGDGTRLSIL.

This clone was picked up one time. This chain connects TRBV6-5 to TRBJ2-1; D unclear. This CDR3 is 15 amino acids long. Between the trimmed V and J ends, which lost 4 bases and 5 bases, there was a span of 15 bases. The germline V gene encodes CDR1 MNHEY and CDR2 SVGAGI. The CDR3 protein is CASSSEKLLHNEQFF. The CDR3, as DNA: TGTGCCAGCAGTTCGGAGAAGCTACTACACAATGAGCAGTTCTTC.

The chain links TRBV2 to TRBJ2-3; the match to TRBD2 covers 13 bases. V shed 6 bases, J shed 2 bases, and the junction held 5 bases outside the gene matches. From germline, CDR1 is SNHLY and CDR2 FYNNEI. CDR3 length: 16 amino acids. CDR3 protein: CASRGTSGALTDTQYF. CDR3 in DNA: TGTGCCAGCAGGGGGACTAGCGGGGCCCTCACAGATACGCAGTATTTT. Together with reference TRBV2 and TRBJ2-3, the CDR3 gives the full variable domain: EPEVTQTPSHQVTQMGQEVILRCVPISNHLYFYWYRQILGQKVEFLVSFYNNEISEKSEIFDDQFSVERPDGSNFTLKIRSTKLEDSAMYFCASRGTSGALTDTQYFGPGTRLTVL.